This passage covers 18 T cell receptor beta chains from one sample sequenced in a study of CD8 T cells in Susac syndrome. Random hexamers were used to reverse transcribe 0.5 to 1 ug of RNA. One entry per CDR3 protein results from TCRdb running MiXCR on the immunoSEQ multiplex PCR reads. The sample has approximately 70,000 distinct CDR3 sequences; 95% are singletons. The sample consisted of CD8+ T cells from PBMCs. The receptors derive from a human donor in good health.

J is TRBJ1-2 and V is TRBV12-3 or TRBV12-4; no clear D. This CDR3 is 13 amino acids long. V lost 7 bases to trimming and J lost 1 base, with 10 bases between them. The CDR3 DNA is TGTGCCAGCACCCCCGAGGGTAACTATGGCTACACCTTC. It specifies CASTPEGNYGYTF.

The genes are TRBV7-9 and TRBJ1-2; D is unresolved. Trimming took off 1 base at V and 4 bases at J, with 10 bases between the two ends. The germline gives CDR1 SEHNR, CDR2 FQNEAQ (reference sequence). The CDR3 consists of 14 residues. The CDR3 region is CASSLDAVSYGYTF. The CDR3 DNA reads TGTGCCAGCAGCTTAGATGCAGTCAGCTATGGCTACACCTTC.

The genes are TRBV9 and TRBJ2-1, with 8 nucleotides matching TRBD2. The length of the CDR3 is 15 residues. The V gene end was trimmed by 4 bases and the J gene end by 0 bases; junction bases not matched to a gene: 3. Germline CDR1 SGDLS, CDR2 YYNGEE. The CDR3 region is CASSPGGNSYNEQFF. As DNA, the CDR3 is TGTGCCAGCAGCCCGGGGGGGAACTCCTACAATGAGCAGTTCTTC. The full variable domain, completed using reference TRBV9 and TRBJ2-1, is DSGVTQTPKHLITATGQRVTLRCSPRSGDLSVYWYQQSLDQGLQFLIQYYNGEERAKGNILERFSAQQFPDLHSELNLSSLELGDSALYFCASSPGGNSYNEQFFGPGTRLTVL.

The chain combines TRBV7-3 with TRBJ1-2; maybe TRBD1 (6 bases). The CDR3 is 14 residues long. V gave up 0 bases and J gave up 8 bases, with 13 bases separating them. Germline assignment: CDR1 SGHTA and CDR2 FQGTGA. The CDR3, as DNA: TGTGCCAGCAGCTTAACGAGGGGACAAGGCGGCTACACCTTC. Its translation: CASSLTRGQGGYTF.

The chain has TRBV15 and TRBJ1-1; D remains ambiguous. CDR3 size: 14 residues. Between the trimmed V and J ends, which lost 3 bases and 0 bases, there was a span of 8 bases. The V gene's germline CDR1 is LNHNV and CDR2 YYDKDF (reference sequence). CDR3 sequence reads: CATSRVVMNTEAFF. The DNA of the CDR3 is TGTGCCACCAGCAGGGTAGTCATGAACACTGAAGCTTTCTTT.

This clonotype has only one observation. The rearrangement joins TRBV30 to TRBJ2-5; a possible D gene is TRBD2 (7 bases). CDR1 GTSNPN and CDR2 SVGIG come from the germline V gene (reference sequence). Trimming pared 4 bases from V and 6 bases from J, leaving 15 bases between. The CDR3 is 13 amino acids. The DNA for the CDR3 is TGTGCCTGGACGGGGGGCCCAGTAAAGACCCAGTACTTC. Amino acid sequence: CAWTGGPVKTQYF.

This chain uses TRBV28 with TRBJ1-5, with D perhaps matching TRBD1 (6 bases). Germline V gene sequence: CDR1 MDHEN, CDR2 SYDVKM. V was trimmed by 1 base and J by 2 bases, leaving 9 bases between them. The CDR3 contains 15 residues. The CDR3 DNA sequence: TGTGCCAGCAGTTTATATAAGGGGGGCAATCAGCCCCAGCATTTT. Amino acid sequence: CASSLYKGGNQPQHF.

The chain joins TRBV7-9 to TRBJ2-2; D unclear. The CDR3 consists of 12 residues. The germline gives CDR1 SEHNR, CDR2 FQNEAQ (reference sequence). Trimming took off 5 bases at V and 5 bases at J, with 6 bases between the two ends. The CDR3 is CASSPWTGELFF. CDR3 in DNA: TGTGCCAGCAGCCCTTGGACCGGGGAGCTGTTTTTT.

V is TRBV20-1 and J is TRBJ1-4; unclear D gene. The germline V gene has CDR1 DFQATT and CDR2 SNEGSKA (reference sequence). The CDR3 length is 13 residues. V dropped 6 bases and J dropped 0 bases, with 8 bases sitting between them. The CDR3 DNA reads TGCAGTGCCTACTCCCCAACTAATGAAAAACTGTTTTTT. This encodes CSAYSPTNEKLFF.

The rearrangement uses TRBV13 and TRBJ1-1; the D is unclear. V was shortened by 5 bases and J by 3 bases, with 10 bases between the two germline ends. Germline V gene data show CDR1 as PRHDT and CDR2 as FYEKMQ (reference sequence). The CDR3 sequence is 13 residues long. The CDR3 nucleotides are TGTGCCAGCAGCCGCTCCTATGACACTGAAGCTTTCTTT. Its translation: CASSRSYDTEAFF.

V is TRBV3-1 and J is TRBJ1-1, with D uncertain. The CDR3 sequence is 14 residues long. Germline V CDR1 and CDR2: LGHDT, YNNKEL (reference sequence). V lost 0 bases, J lost 0 bases, and 5 bases lay in between. CDR3 DNA: TGTGCCAGCAGCCAAGACGGGGTGAACACTGAAGCTTTCTTT. This codes for CASSQDGVNTEAFF. Variable domain in full (rest from reference TRBV3-1 and TRBJ1-1): DTAVSQTPKYLVTQMGNDKSIKCEQNLGHDTMYWYKQDSKKFLKIMFSYNNKELIINETVPNRFSPKSPDKAHLNLHINSLELGDSAVYFCASSQDGVNTEAFFGQGTRLTVV.

The rearrangement joins TRBV4-1 to TRBJ1-3, with TRBD1 matching over 10 bases. V lost 0 bases, J lost 2 bases, and 4 bases stayed unmatched. The CDR3 has 17 amino acids. Germline V gene data show CDR1 as MGHRA and CDR2 as YSYEKL. The CDR3 here is CASSQDGTGAPGNTIYF. Here the CDR3 DNA reads TGCGCCAGCAGCCAAGACGGGACAGGGGCCCCTGGAAACACCATATATTTT.

This chain uses TRBV29-1 with TRBJ1-2; 7 nucleotides line up with TRBD1. CDR1 is SQVTM and CDR2 is ANQGSEA in the germline V gene. The V segment lost 6 bases and the J segment 2 bases; nucleotides outside the gene matches: 6. The CDR3 runs 13 residues. CDR3 sequence: CSVFETGNYGYTF. The DNA for the CDR3 is TGCAGCGTGTTCGAGACAGGGAACTATGGCTACACCTTC.

V gene TRBV12-3 or TRBV12-4 combines with J gene TRBJ1-2; D unresolved. V was cut by 5 bases and J by 1 base, with 8 bases left in between. The CDR3 consists of 13 residues. CDR3 nucleotide sequence: TGTGCCAGCAGTCCGATGGGTAACTATGGCTACACCTTC. Protein: CASSPMGNYGYTF.

The J gene is TRBJ1-1, the V gene TRBV7-9; perhaps TRBD1 as D (6 bases). V lost 5 bases and J lost 8, with 15 bases in between. The CDR3 loop spans 13 amino acids. The germline CDR1 and CDR2 sequences are SEHNR and FQNEAQ (reference sequence). CDR3 protein: CASSEMGGLEAFF. The DNA for the CDR3 is TGTGCCAGCAGCGAAATGGGGGGGCTAGAAGCTTTCTTT.

The V gene is TRBV4-2, the J gene TRBJ1-2; the D gene is possibly TRBD1 (5 bases). CDR3 length equals 15 residues. Germline V gives CDR1 LGHNA, CDR2 YNFKEQ. Deletions cut 0 bases from V and 4 bases from J, with 12 bases between. The chain's CDR3 is CASSQDETVLYGYTF. The DNA for the CDR3 is TGTGCCAGCAGCCAAGACGAGACAGTCCTCTATGGCTACACCTTC.

The chain employs TRBV28 and TRBJ2-1; possible D gene TRBD2, 5 bases. V was cut by 5 bases and J by 0 bases, with 17 bases left in between. This CDR3 comprises 17 residues. The germline V gene has CDR1 MDHEN and CDR2 SYDVKM. CDR3 in amino acids: CASSPTLYTSSYNEQFF. The CDR3 DNA follows: TGTGCCAGCAGTCCCACCTTGTACACTAGCTCCTACAATGAGCAGTTCTTC.

The chain joins TRBV9 to TRBJ2-1; 10 bases are shared with TRBD1. CDR1 SGDLS and CDR2 YYNGEE come from the germline V gene. The CDR3 contains 15 residues. V trimming: 3 bases; J trimming: 6 bases; junction bases outside the gene matches: 6. Written as DNA, the CDR3 is TGTGCCAGCAGCGCGGGACAGGGGTCCGGCAATGAGCAGTTCTTC. Residues: CASSAGQGSGNEQFF.